Below, one T cell receptor (beta chain) is given with its context. Its cognate antigen is unknown. With 60 Vbeta and 13 Jbeta primers, the PCR was carried out. The method was immunoSEQ multiplex PCR; TCRdb's version includes in-frame clones alone and lacks a portion of them. The data hold 150,000 to 200,000 clones, with more than 75% observed a single time. Deletions cut 1 base from V and 1 base from J, with 7 bases between. The germline CDR1 and CDR2 sequences are LGHNA and YSLEER. The CDR3 has 14 residues. The sample is drawn from a study of cytomegalovirus exposure and HLA in healthy donors. Findings of the study overall: The study labeled about 160 TCR beta chains cytomegalovirus-associated. Later, TCR association rates were found to vary by HLA locus, highest for DRB1 and lowest for HLA-C.

The specimen sequenced was PBMCs. The gene calls are TRBV4-3 and TRBJ1-1; D call uncertain. The origin of this receptor is a male donor in good health and CMV-seronegative. CDR3 region: CASSQVAGNTEAFF. The DNA for the CDR3 is TGCGCCAGCAGCCAAGTAGCTGGGAACACTGAAGCTTTCTTT.